This entry concerns a single T cell receptor beta chain. Its specificity is unknown. These data belong to a study of T cell responses to AZD1222 COVID-19 vaccine. Study context: Whether given at about 4 or about 12 weeks, second doses were pooled.

Profiling relied on immunoSEQ multiplex PCR, and the TCRdb table lists in-frame clones only, not all of them. The sample has some 130,000 clones; approximately 93% are singletons. The CDR3 covers 16 residues. J was trimmed by 4 bases and V by 5 bases; bases with no gene match: 9. Germline V gene data show CDR1 as SGHNT and CDR2 as YENEEA. Findings of the study overall: Every sample of the repertoires postdated the peak T cell response. Spike-specific TCR breadth and depth both grew after two AZD1222 doses.

The receptor's source is an adult in good health. The sequenced sample was peripheral blood, obtained on day 0 of AZD1222 vaccination. This chain joins TRBV11-3 and TRBJ2-2; 8 bases agree with TRBD2. CDR3 residues: CASSRRGARGTGELFF. The DNA for the CDR3 is TGTGCCAGCAGCCGGCGGGGGGCGAGAGGCACCGGGGAGCTGTTTTTT.